This T cell receptor beta chain was sequenced for a study of regulatory T cells in long-lasting Graves disease. The TCR beta library used iRepertoire HTBI primers with Arm-PCR amplification of CDR3. Each CDR3 protein gets one entry after TCRdb re-called the multiplex PCR reads with MiXCR. Here the sample spans roughly 420,000 distinct CDR3 sequences, about a sixth being singletons. Study observations and caveats: Gene preferences differed: TRBV28, TRBJ1-2, TRBJ2-5 in persistent cases.

This clonotype showed up many times. What it binds is unknown. V gave up 4 bases and J gave up 4 bases; unmatched junction bases: 7. CDR3 size: 16 residues. CDR1 is SGHTA, CDR2 FQGNSA, per germline. Noted time point: newly diagnosed GD, antithyroid drugs for less than 3 months. With RNA extracted from PBMCs as input, the TCR library was made. The TCR was taken from a female donor with Graves disease. Sequenced here: peripheral blood mononuclear cells (PBMCs), sampled at new diagnosis, from a patient treated with antithyroid drugs. This sequence joins TRBV7-2 and TRBJ2-1, with TRBD2 matching 10 bases. The CDR3 bases are TGTGCCAGCAGCTACGACGGGACTAGCGAATACAATGAGCAGTTCTTC. It codes for CASSYDGTSEYNEQFF.